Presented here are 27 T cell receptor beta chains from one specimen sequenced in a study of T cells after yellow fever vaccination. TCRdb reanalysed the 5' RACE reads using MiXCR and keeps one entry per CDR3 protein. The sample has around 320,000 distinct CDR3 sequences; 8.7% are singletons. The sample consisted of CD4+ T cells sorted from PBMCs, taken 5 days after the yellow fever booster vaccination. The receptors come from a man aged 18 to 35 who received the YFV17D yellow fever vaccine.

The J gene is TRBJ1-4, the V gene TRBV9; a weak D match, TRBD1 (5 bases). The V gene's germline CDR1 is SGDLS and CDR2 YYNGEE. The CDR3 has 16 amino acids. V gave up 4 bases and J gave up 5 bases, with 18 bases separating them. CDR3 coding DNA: TGTGCCAGCAGCTCCCACGCCGGCAGGGAAAATGAAAAACTGTTTTTT. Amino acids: CASSSHAGRENEKLFF. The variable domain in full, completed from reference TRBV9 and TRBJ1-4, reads DSGVTQTPKHLITATGQRVTLRCSPRSGDLSVYWYQQSLDQGLQFLIQYYNGEERAKGNILERFSAQQFPDLHSELNLSSLELGDSALYFCASSSHAGRENEKLFFGSGTQLSVL.

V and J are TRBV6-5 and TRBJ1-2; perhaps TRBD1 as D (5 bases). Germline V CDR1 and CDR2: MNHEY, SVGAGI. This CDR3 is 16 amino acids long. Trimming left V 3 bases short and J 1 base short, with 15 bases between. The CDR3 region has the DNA TGTGCCAGCAGTTATTTCTGGGGGGGAATTAACTATGGCTACACCTTC. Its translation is CASSYFWGGINYGYTF.

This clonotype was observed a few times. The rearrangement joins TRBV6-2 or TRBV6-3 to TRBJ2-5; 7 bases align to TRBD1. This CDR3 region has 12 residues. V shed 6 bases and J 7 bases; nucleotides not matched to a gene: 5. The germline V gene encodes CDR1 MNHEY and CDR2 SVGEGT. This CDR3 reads CASRKGAGTQYF. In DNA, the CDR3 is TGTGCCAGCAGGAAGGGGGCCGGGACCCAGTACTTC.

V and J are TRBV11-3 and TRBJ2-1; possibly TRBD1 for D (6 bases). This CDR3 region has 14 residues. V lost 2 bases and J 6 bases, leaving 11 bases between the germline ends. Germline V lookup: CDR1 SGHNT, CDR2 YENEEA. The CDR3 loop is CASSLRTAANEQFF. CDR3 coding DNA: TGTGCCAGCAGCTTAAGGACAGCCGCCAATGAGCAGTTCTTC.

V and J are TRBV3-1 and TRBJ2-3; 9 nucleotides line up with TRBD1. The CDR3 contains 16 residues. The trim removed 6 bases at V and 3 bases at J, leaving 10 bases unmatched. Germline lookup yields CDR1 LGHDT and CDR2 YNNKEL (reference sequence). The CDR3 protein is CASSPRQGVGTDTQYF. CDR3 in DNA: TGTGCCAGCAGTCCTAGACAGGGGGTAGGTACAGATACGCAGTATTTT.

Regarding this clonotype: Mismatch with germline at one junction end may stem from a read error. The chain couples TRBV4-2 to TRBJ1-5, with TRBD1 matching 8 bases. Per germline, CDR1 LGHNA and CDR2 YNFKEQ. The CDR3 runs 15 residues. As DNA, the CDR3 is TGTGCCAGCAGCCAAGGACAGGGGCTAGGTCAGCCCCTGCATTTT. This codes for CASSQGQGLGQPLHF.

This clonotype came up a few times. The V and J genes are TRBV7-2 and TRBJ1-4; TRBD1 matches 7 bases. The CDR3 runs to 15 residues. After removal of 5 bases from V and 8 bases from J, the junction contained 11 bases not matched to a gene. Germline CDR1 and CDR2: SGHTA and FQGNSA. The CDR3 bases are TGTGCCAGCAGCCTCAATACAGGGGAAGGGGAAAAACTGTTTTTT. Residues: CASSLNTGEGEKLFF.

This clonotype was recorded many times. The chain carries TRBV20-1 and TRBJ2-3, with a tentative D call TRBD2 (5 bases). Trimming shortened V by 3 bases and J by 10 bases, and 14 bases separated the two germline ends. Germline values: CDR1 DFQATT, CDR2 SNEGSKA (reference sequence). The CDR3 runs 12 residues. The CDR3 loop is CSASKGVRAQYF. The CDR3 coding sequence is TGCAGTGCTAGTAAGGGAGTAAGAGCGCAGTATTTT.

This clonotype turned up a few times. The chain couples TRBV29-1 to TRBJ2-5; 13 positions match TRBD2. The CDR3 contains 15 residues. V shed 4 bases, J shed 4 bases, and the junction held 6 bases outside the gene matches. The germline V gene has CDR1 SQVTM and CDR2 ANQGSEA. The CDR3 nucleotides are TGCAGCGTTGGGGGGACTAGCGGGGTTCTAGAGACCCAGTACTTC. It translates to CSVGGTSGVLETQYF.

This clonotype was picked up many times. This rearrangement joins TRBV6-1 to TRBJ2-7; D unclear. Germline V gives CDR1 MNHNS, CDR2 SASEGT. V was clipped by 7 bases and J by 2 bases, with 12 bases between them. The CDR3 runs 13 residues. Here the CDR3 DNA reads TGTGCCAGCAACAGCCCGGCCACCTACGAGCAGTACGTC. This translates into CASNSPATYEQYV.

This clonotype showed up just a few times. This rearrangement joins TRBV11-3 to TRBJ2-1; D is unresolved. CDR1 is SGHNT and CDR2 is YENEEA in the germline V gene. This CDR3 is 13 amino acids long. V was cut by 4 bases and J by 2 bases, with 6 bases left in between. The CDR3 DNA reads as TGTGCCAGCAGCTCCCAGGCCTACAATGAGCAGTTCTTC. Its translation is CASSSQAYNEQFF.

The CDR3 DNA reads as TGTGCCACCAGCAGAGGGACAGGGGGCGTCCCAAGAACTGGCACAGATACGCAGTATTTT. Translating it yields CATSRGTGGVPRTGTDTQYF. The chain uses TRBV15 and TRBJ2-3; TRBD1 aligns across 11 bases. This CDR3 is built from 20 residues. Germline trimming cut 1 base from V and 1 base from J; bases unmatched to any gene: 13. Germline V CDR1 and CDR2: LNHNV, YYDKDF (reference sequence).

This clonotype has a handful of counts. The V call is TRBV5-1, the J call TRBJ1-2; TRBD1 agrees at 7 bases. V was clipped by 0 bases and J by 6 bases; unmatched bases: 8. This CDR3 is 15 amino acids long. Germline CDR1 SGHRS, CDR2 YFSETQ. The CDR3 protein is CASSLVDYRGDGYTF. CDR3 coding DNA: TGCGCCAGCAGCTTGGTGGATTACAGGGGCGATGGCTACACCTTC.

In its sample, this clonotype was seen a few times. The CDR3 spells CASSLGLERPYEQYF. In nucleotides, the CDR3 is TGTGCCAGCAGCTTAGGTCTCGAAAGACCCTACGAGCAGTACTTC. This chain joins TRBV7-9 and TRBJ2-7; no reliable D call. The CDR3 spans 15 residues. Germline V gives CDR1 SEHNR, CDR2 FQNEAQ (reference sequence). The ends were cut back, 1 base at V and 2 bases at J, with 12 bases in the middle.

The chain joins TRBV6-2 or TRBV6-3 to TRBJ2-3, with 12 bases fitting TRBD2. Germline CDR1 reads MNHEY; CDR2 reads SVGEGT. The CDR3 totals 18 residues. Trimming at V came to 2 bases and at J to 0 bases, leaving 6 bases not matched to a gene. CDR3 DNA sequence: TGTGCCAGCAGTTACCCTACTAGCGGGGGGACGAGCACAGATACGCAGTATTTT. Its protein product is CASSYPTSGGTSTDTQYF.

The CDR3 loop is CASSFVRYEQFF. The CDR3 DNA reads TGTGCCAGCAGCTTCGTACGGTATGAGCAGTTCTTC. The V call is TRBV5-6, the J call TRBJ2-1; the D is unclear. The CDR3 covers 12 residues. CDR1 and CDR2 (germline): SGHDT, YYEEEE. Trimming took 2 bases from V and 8 from J, leaving 8 bases between them.

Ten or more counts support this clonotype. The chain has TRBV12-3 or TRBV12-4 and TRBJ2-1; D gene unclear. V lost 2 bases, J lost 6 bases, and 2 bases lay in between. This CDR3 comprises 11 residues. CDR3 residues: CASSLSNEQFF. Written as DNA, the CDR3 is TGTGCCAGCAGTTTATCCAATGAGCAGTTCTTC.

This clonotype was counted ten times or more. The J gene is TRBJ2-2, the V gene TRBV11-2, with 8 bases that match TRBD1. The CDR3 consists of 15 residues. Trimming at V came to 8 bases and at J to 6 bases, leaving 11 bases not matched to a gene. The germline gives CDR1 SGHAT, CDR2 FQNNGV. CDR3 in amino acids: CASSEDRVYSGELFF. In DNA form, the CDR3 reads TGTGCCAGCTCCGAGGACAGGGTCTATTCCGGGGAGCTGTTTTTT.

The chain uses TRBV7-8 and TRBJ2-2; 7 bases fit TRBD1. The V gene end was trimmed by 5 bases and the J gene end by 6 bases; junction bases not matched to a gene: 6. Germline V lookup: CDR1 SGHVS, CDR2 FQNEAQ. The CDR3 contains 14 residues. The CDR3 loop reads CASSARQGSGELFF. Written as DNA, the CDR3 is TGTGCCAGCAGCGCGCGACAGGGCTCCGGGGAGCTGTTTTTT.

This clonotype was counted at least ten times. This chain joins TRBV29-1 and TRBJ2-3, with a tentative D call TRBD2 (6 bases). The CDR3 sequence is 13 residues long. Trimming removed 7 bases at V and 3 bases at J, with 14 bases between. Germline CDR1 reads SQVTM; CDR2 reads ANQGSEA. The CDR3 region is CSARGLGTDTQYF. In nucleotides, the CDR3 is TGCAGCGCCCGGGGGTTGGGAACAGATACGCAGTATTTT.

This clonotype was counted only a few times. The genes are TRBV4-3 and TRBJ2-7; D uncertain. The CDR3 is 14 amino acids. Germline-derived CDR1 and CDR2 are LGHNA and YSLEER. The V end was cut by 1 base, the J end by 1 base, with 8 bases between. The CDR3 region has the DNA TGCGCCAGCAGCCAAGTTGCGAGATCCTACGAGCAGTACTTC. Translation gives CASSQVARSYEQYF.

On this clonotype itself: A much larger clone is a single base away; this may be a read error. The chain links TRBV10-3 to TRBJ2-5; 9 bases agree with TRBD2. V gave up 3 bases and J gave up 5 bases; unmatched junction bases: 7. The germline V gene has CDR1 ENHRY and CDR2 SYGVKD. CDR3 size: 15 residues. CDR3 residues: CAISEGGGGRETQYF. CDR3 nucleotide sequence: TGTGCCATCAGTGAAGGCGGGGGGGGCCGTGAGACCCAGTACTTC.

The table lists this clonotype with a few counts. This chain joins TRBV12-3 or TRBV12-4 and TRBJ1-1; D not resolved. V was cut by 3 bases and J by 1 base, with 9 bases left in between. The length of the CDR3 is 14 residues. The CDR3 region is CASSFQSSNTEAFF. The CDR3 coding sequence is TGTGCCAGCAGTTTTCAGAGCTCGAACACTGAAGCTTTCTTT.

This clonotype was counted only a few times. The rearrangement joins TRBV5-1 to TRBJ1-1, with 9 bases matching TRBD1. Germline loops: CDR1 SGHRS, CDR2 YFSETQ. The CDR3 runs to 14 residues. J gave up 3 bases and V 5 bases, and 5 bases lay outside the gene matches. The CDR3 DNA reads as TGCGCCAGCAGGGAGACAGGGGGACACACTGAAGCTTTCTTT. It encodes CASRETGGHTEAFF. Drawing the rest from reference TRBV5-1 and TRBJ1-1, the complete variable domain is KAGVTQTPRYLIKTRGQQVTLSCSPISGHRSVSWYQQTPGQGLQFLFEYFSETQRNKGNFPGRFSGRQFSNSRSEMNVSTLELGDSALYLCASRETGGHTEAFFGQGTRLTVV.

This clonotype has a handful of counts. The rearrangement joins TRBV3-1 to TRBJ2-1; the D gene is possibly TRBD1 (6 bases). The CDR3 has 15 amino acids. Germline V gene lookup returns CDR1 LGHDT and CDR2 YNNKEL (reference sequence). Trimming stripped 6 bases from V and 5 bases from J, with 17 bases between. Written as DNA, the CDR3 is TGTGCCAGCAGTCGATGGACAGATGGAGACAATGAGCAGTTCTTC. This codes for CASSRWTDGDNEQFF.

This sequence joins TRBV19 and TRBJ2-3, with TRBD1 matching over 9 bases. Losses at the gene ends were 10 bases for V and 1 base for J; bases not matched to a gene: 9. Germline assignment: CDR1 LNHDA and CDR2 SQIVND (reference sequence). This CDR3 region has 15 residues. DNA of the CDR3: TGTGCCACCAATAAACGGGACAGGGGCACAGATACGCAGTATTTT. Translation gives CATNKRDRGTDTQYF.

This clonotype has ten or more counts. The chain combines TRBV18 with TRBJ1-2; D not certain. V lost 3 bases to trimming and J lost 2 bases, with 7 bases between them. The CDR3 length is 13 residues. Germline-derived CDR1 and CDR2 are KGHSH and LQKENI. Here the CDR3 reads CASSPEGNYGYTF. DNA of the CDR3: TGTGCCAGCTCACCTGAGGGAAACTATGGCTACACCTTC.